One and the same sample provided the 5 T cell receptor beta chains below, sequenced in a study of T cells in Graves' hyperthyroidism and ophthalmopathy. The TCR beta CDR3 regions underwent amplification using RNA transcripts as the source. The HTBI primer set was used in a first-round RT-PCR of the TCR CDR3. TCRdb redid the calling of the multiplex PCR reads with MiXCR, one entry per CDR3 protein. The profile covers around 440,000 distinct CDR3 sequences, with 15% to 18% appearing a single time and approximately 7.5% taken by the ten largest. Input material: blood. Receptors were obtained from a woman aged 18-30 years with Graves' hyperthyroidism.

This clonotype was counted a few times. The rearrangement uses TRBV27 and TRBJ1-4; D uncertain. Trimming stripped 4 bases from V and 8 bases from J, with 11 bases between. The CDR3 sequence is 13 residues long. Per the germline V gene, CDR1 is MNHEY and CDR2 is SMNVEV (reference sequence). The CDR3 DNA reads TGTGCCAGCAGTTCGATCCGGGCCGAAAAACTGTTTTTT. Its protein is CASSSIRAEKLFF.

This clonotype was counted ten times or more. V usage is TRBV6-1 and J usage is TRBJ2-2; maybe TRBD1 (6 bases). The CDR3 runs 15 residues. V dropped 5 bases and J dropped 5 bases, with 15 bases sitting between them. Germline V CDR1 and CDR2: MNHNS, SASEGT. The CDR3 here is CASSWYRVETGELFF. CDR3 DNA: TGTGCCAGCAGTTGGTACAGGGTGGAAACCGGGGAGCTGTTTTTT.

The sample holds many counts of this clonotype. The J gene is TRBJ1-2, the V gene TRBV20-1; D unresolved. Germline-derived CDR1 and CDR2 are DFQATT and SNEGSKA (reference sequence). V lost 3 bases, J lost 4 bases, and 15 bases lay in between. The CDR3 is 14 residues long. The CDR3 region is CSASIWGWGYGYTF. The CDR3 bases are TGCAGTGCTAGTATCTGGGGTTGGGGCTATGGCTACACCTTC.

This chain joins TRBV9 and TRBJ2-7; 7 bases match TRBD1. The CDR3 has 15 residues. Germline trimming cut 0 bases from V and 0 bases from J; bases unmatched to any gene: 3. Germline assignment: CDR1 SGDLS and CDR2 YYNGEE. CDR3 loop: CASSVGGTVSYEQYF. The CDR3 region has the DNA TGTGCCAGCAGCGTAGGAGGGACAGTCTCCTACGAGCAGTACTTC.

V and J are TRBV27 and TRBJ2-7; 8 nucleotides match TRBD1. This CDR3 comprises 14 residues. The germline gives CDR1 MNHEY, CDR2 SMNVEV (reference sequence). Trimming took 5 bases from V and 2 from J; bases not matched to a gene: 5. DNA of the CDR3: TGTGCCAGCAGTATCAGGGGGCCTACCTACGAGCAGTACTTC. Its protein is CASSIRGPTYEQYF.